The sequence of this T cell receptor (beta chain) was determined in a study of blood T cell repertoires in COVID-19. Some clones are missing from TCRdb's copy, which holds only in-frame ones; the method was immunoSEQ multiplex PCR. This table has over 85,000 clones, 92% appearing once. Trimming shortened V by 1 base and J by 4 bases, and 13 bases separated the two germline ends. CDR3 length: 16 amino acids. Per germline, CDR1 SGHVS and CDR2 FNYEAQ. This clone was detected once. The chain couples TRBV7-6 to TRBJ2-2; D unresolved. The sequence was collected from a woman aged 45-59 years with COVID-19, enrolled during active disease. The sample taken for sequencing was peripheral blood. The CDR3: CASSLGPGMGTGELFF. The CDR3 DNA reads as TGTGCCAGCAGCTTAGGGCCGGGTATGGGCACCGGGGAGCTGTTTTTT. Using reference TRBV7-6 and TRBJ2-2 for the parts outside the CDR3, the full variable domain is GAGVSQSPRYKVTKRGQDVALRCDPISGHVSLYWYRQALGQGPEFLTYFNYEAQQDKSGLPNDRFSAERPEGSISTLTIQRTEQRDSAMYRCASSLGPGMGTGELFFGEGSRLTVL.